The present TCR beta chain was sequenced within a study of shared clonotypes between healthy human individuals. Study conclusions and caveats: What naive subsets generally showed was a larger estimated richness than memory subsets showed.

All donors were healthy HIV-negative adults lacking recent acute infections or vaccinations. Details on this clone: The antigen is not known.

Each sorted subset replicate got 200 ng genomic DNA, tens of thousands of genomes. The protocol was immunoSEQ multiplex PCR, while the TCRdb copy is restricted to in-frame clones and leaves out a portion. The table records millions of clones, around 95% of them present only once. The receptor was isolated from a man aged 18 to 30 in good health. The specimen sequenced was naive CD4+ T cells sorted from blood. As for subset: CD45RA+ positively selected.

This CDR3 reads CAWSGGTWSHGYTF. As DNA, the CDR3 is TGTGCCTGGAGTGGGGGTACCTGGTCGCATGGCTACACCTTC. V usage is TRBV30 and J usage is TRBJ1-2; D unresolved. The germline V gene has CDR1 GTSNPN and CDR2 SVGIG (reference sequence). V lost 1 base, J lost 6 bases, and 15 bases lay in between. The CDR3 runs to 14 residues.